A selection of T cell receptor beta chains follows, all from one sample in a study of cytomegalovirus exposure and HLA in healthy donors. Repertoires were generated with immunoSEQ multiplex PCR, while TCRdb's copy carries only in-frame clones and drops some. The table records 80,000 or so clones, approximately 95% of them present only once. Sequencing input: PBMCs. These receptors were collected from a woman aged 18-29 years in good health and CMV-seronegative. Both conserved end residues are part of each CDR3.

TRBV6-5	TRBJ2-5	CASSHQTRGGETQYF
TRBV12-5	TRBJ2-3	CASGGDRAFGTDTQYF
TRBV5-4	TRBJ2-3	CASSLVLAGGTDTQYF
TRBV28	TRBJ2-3	CASSPSPGQSTDTQYF
TRBV6-1	TRBJ2-7	CASSPEGVAGGEQYF
TRBV27	TRBJ2-6	CASSFHSSGANVLTF
TRBV18	TRBJ1-2	CASSPGQGARLNQFSYGYTF
TRBV7-9	TRBJ2-7	CASSLIRFEAKQYF
TRBV9	TRBJ1-3	CASSVSTRSSGNTIYF
TRBV7-2	TRBJ2-1	CASSPPGLGSANEQFF
TRBV7-8	TRBJ1-1	CASSSGQGPSTEAFF
TRBV5-1	TRBJ2-3	CASSPDRGLTDTQYF
TRBV28	TRBJ2-1	CASSRAAAGGVHEQFF
TRBV27	TRBJ1-5	CASSFGGEGQPQHF
TRBV20-1	TRBJ2-7	CSALQGYEQYF
TRBV7-2	TRBJ1-1	CASSRRDGTEAFF
TRBV6-5	TRBJ1-1	CASSYPGTTHTEAFF
TRBV14	TRBJ2-1	CASSQLAGGNNEQFF
TRBV18	TRBJ1-5	CASSQQGGGNQPQHF
TRBV4-3	TRBJ2-5	CASRPGLGTWETQYF
TRBV27	TRBJ2-7	CASSLLQGMEQYF
TRBV9	TRBJ2-1	CASSPNPGTSSYNEQFF
TRBV7-9	TRBJ2-2	CASSRSQTGELFF
TRBV10-2	TRBJ2-3	CASSESLGTDTQYF
TRBV15	TRBJ2-5	CATTALRGETQYF
TRBV30	TRBJ2-2	CAWRRGQGTGELFF
TRBV5-1	TRBJ2-1	CASNLWGPNNEQFF
TRBV6-1	TRBJ1-4	CASSETGRATNEKLFF
TRBV29-1	TRBJ2-5	CSVEQQGETQYF
TRBV21-1	TRBJ2-1	CASSADGTSGYYNEQFF
TRBV10-3	TRBJ2-7	CAIKGQTSYEQYF
TRBV6-5	TRBJ2-5	CASNGSPGEVETQYF
TRBV7-8	TRBJ1-1	CASSKARTRPNTEAFF
TRBV20-1	TRBJ1-2	CQAGGANGYTF
TRBV30	TRBJ2-7	CAWSAYSGLAGAWEQYF
TRBV5-4	TRBJ1-4	CASSRMTGGKNEKLFF
TRBV5-1	TRBJ1-2	CASSPGTGLYGYTF
TRBV6-5	TRBJ1-1	CASSYAGLDGYTEAFF
TRBV4-1	TRBJ1-2	CASSLAGFYGYTF
TRBV11-2	TRBJ2-5	CASSPGQGARETQYF
TRBV5-1	TRBJ1-2	CASRSDRAIDVRYGYTF
TRBV5-1	TRBJ1-1	CASSLQLTTNTEAFF
TRBV28	TRBJ2-3	CASRATDTQYF
TRBV28	TRBJ2-1	CASSLGAGGQGNEQFF
TRBV9	TRBJ2-5	CASSPTGETQYF
TRBV7-2	TRBJ1-5	CASSLSGTNQPQHF
TRBV10-1	TRBJ2-3	CASSEGSLRGTQYF
TRBV10-2	TRBJ2-3	CASSEPPGPDTQYF
TRBV2	TRBJ2-5	CASNWSDGETQYF
TRBV6-1	TRBJ2-5	CASSLWRSETQYF
TRBV6-5	TRBJ2-7	CASTTGGPAPYEQYF
TRBV5-1	TRBJ2-3	CASSLPSVTDTQYF
TRBV4-3	TRBJ2-7	CASSQAVTGGGYEQYF
TRBV11-2	TRBJ1-3	CASSLAPGRRGNTIYF
TRBV7-2	-	CASSLSGLAGVEQYF